This T cell receptor beta chain was observed in a study of Ad26.COV2.S vaccination and SARS-CoV-2 variants. Data came from immunoSEQ multiplex PCR; TCRdb stores just in-frame clones and leaves some out. The data contain about 280,000 clones, approximately 89% of them singletons. CDR1 SGHAT and CDR2 FQNNGV come from the germline V gene. V dropped 5 bases and J dropped 3 bases, with 12 bases sitting between them. The CDR3 runs 14 residues. Noted treatment: about 20 received Ad26.COV2.S at low or high dose, single or two shots; about five received placebo; per-sample allocation not given. Each sample was drawn 63 days after the first injection (of vaccine or placebo). Vaccine was an Ad26 vector expressing Wuhan-strain SARS-CoV-2 spike.

J is TRBJ2-3 and V is TRBV11-2; D may be TRBD2 (5 bases). Here the sequenced sample was peripheral blood, taken in a trial of Ad26.COV2.S vaccine versus placebo. The TCR sequence derives from a person aged 18-60 years who received the Ad26.COV2.S COVID-19 vaccine or a placebo. DNA of the CDR3: TGTGCCAGCAGCCGAGCGGCTGGGACAGATACGCAGTATTTT. It is translated as CASSRAAGTDTQYF.